The rows below give T cell receptor beta chains drawn from one sample of a study of shared clonotypes between healthy human individuals. Clones were sequenced by immunoSEQ multiplex PCR, and TCRdb holds only the in-frame ones, with some missing. The sample shows over 2,000,000 clones, just under 95% of them seen only once. Sequenced input: naive CD8+ T cells from PBMCs. The receptors come from a man between 18 and 29 years old in good health. Some clones in this sample may be carry-over from other donors' samples. CDR3s include the opening cysteine and the closing phenylalanine or tryptophan. Fields, in order: CDR3 protein, CDR3 DNA, V gene, J gene, D gene, clone size. A D gene is named only where the DNA matches it firmly. Clone size is shown for a subset of rows, as once, few, many or a class of expanded clone.

cdr3_aa: CASSLGWDITYEQYF
cdr3_nt: TGCGCCAGCAGTCTGGGTTGGGACATAACCTACGAGCAGTACTTC
v_call: TRBV5-1
j_call: TRBJ2-7
d_call: .
clone_size: .

cdr3_aa: CAWSLGAAGSTEAFF
cdr3_nt: TGTGCCTGGAGTTTAGGCGCGGCGGGGAGCACTGAAGCTTTCTTT
v_call: TRBV30
j_call: TRBJ1-1
d_call: .
clone_size: .

cdr3_aa: CASSLGGDPMNTEAFF
cdr3_nt: TGTGCCAGCAGCTTGGGCGGAGATCCGATGAACACTGAAGCTTTCTTT
v_call: TRBV5-4
j_call: TRBJ1-1
d_call: .
clone_size: once

cdr3_aa: CASSYGKPGELFF
cdr3_nt: TGTGCCAGCAGTTATGGGAAACCCGGGGAGCTGTTTTTT
v_call: TRBV27
j_call: TRBJ2-2
d_call: .
clone_size: .

cdr3_aa: CASSFSTARTRAAFF
cdr3_nt: TGTGCCAGCAGCTTCTCGACCGCCCGGACGAGGGCGGCTTTCTTT
v_call: TRBV11-2
j_call: TRBJ1-1
d_call: .
clone_size: .

cdr3_aa: CATSPHRGYEKLFF
cdr3_nt: TGTGCCACCAGCCCCCATCGGGGATATGAAAAACTGTTTTTT
v_call: TRBV15
j_call: TRBJ1-4
d_call: .
clone_size: .

cdr3_aa: CASSPNFEQRSIQYF
cdr3_nt: TGTGCCAGCAGCCCAAACTTCGAACAGAGGAGCATTCAGTACTTC
v_call: TRBV13
j_call: TRBJ2-4
d_call: .
clone_size: .

cdr3_aa: CASSSIDSTGELFF
cdr3_nt: TGTGCCAGCAGCTCGATAGACTCCACCGGGGAGCTGTTTTTT
v_call: TRBV7-6
j_call: TRBJ2-2
d_call: .
clone_size: .

cdr3_aa: CASSFPLDGNTEAFF
cdr3_nt: TGTGCCAGCAGCTTCCCCTTGGACGGGAACACTGAAGCTTTCTTT
v_call: TRBV5-6
j_call: TRBJ1-1
d_call: .
clone_size: .

cdr3_aa: CASSNHRSYEQYF
cdr3_nt: TGTGCCAGCAGTAATCACAGGTCCTACGAGCAGTACTTC
v_call: TRBV6-1
j_call: TRBJ2-7
d_call: .
clone_size: few

cdr3_aa: CASSLAGYANGEQYF
cdr3_nt: TGTGCCAGCAGCTTAGCAGGGTATGCGAATGGAGAGCAGTACTTC
v_call: TRBV7-9
j_call: TRBJ2-7
d_call: .
clone_size: .

cdr3_aa: CASSPLTNTEAFF
cdr3_nt: TGTGCCAGCAGCCCCCTGACGAACACTGAAGCTTTCTTT
v_call: TRBV27
j_call: TRBJ1-1
d_call: .
clone_size: .